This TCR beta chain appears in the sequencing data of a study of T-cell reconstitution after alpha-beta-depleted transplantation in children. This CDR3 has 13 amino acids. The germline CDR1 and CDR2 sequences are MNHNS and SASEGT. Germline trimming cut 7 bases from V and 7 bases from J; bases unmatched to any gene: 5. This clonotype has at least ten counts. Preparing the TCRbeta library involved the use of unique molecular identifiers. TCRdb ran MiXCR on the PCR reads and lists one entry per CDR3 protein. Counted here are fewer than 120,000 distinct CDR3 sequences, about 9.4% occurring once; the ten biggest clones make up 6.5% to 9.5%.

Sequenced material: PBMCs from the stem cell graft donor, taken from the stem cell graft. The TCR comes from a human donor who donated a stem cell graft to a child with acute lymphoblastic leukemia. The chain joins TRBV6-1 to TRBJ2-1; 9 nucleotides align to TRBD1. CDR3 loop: CASTGDRANEQFF. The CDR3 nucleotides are TGTGCCAGCACTGGGGACAGGGCTAATGAGCAGTTCTTC.